A selection of T cell receptor beta chains follows, all from one sample in a study of T-cell memory formation after mild COVID-19. MiXCR, run by TCRdb on the 5' RACE reads, gives a single entry per CDR3 protein. The sample holds hundreds of thousands of distinct CDR3 sequences, less than 25% seen once. The sample was PBMCs or a T cell subset sorted from them (not recorded which). These receptors were taken from an adult woman who had mild COVID-19 (a few samples of this study predate the infection). Cell type and time point are not known. CDR3s leave out the opening cysteine and the closing phenylalanine or tryptophan.

CDR3aa | j_gene | len | v_gene
ASSRPGGSPFEQF | TRBJ2-1 | 13 | TRBV9
ASSEGFANTGELF | TRBJ2-2 | 13 | TRBV25-1
ATRQVPNTGELF | TRBJ2-2 | 12 | TRBV4-2
ASSIDPGRTYEQY | TRBJ2-7 | 13 | TRBV19
ASSPGQGRITGELF | TRBJ2-2 | 14 | TRBV9
ATSSSTRTEAF | TRBJ1-1 | 11 | TRBV15
ASSQVGGDYTDTQY | TRBJ2-3 | 14 | TRBV3-1
AWRPLAGDQF | TRBJ2-1 | 10 | TRBV30
ASSSIQRTSGRGELF | TRBJ2-2 | 15 | TRBV11-3
ASSPSAVGEQY | TRBJ2-7 | 11 | TRBV18
RSTKGGTEAF | TRBJ1-1 | 10 | TRBV20-1
ATGYNQPQH | TRBJ1-5 | 9 | TRBV6-1
ASSLELAGPGEQY | TRBJ2-7 | 13 | TRBV7-2
ASSVNARTPSYEQY | TRBJ2-7 | 14 | TRBV9
ATSTSRRSNTEAF | TRBJ1-1 | 13 | TRBV15
ASSAAGTSGETQY | TRBJ2-5 | 13 | TRBV12-3/TRBV12-4
ASRWQVDEQF | TRBJ2-1 | 10 | TRBV12-3/TRBV12-4
ACPGSGRGETQY | TRBJ2-5 | 12 | TRBV30
ASSDPTRGCGQGYGYT | TRBJ1-2 | 16 | TRBV6-4
ASSAGRAYEQY | TRBJ2-7 | 11 | TRBV19
ASRDRAGTDTQY | TRBJ2-3 | 12 | TRBV6-6
ASTPSGGNTEAF | TRBJ1-1 | 12 | TRBV19
ASQLGRSSYEQY | TRBJ2-7 | 12 | TRBV18
ASSPPQREWSYNEQF | TRBJ2-1 | 15 | TRBV12-3/TRBV12-4
ASSYSTIRHTPYEQY | TRBJ2-7 | 15 | TRBV6-2/TRBV6-3